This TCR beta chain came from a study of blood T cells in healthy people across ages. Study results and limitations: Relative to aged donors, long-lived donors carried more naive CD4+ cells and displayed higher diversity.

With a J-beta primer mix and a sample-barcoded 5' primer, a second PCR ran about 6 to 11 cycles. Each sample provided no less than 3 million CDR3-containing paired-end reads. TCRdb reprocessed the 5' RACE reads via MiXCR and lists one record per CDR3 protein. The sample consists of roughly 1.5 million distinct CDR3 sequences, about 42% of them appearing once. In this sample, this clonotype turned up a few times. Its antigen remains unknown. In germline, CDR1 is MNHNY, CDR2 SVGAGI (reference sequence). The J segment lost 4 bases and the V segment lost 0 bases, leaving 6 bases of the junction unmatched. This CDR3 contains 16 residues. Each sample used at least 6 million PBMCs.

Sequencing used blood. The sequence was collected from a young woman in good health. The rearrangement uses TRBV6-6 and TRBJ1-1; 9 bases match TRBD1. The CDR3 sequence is CASSYSAGDRATEAFF. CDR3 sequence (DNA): TGTGCCAGCAGTTACTCTGCAGGGGACAGGGCCACTGAAGCTTTCTTT.